A selection of T cell receptor beta chains follows, all from one sample in a study of T cell changes during pregnancy in multiple sclerosis. Sequenced by immunoSEQ multiplex PCR; TCRdb stores in-frame clones only, minus some. This sample has about 80,000 clones, with about 91% found just once. Sequenced material: peripheral blood, taken before pregnancy. Every receptor here comes from a female donor with multiple sclerosis, enrolled in a pregnancy study. Both conserved end residues are part of each CDR3. The order of the fields is D gene, J gene, V gene, CDR3 protein, CDR3 DNA. D genes are given only for firm matches.

d_gene: TRBD1; j_gene: TRBJ2-7; v_gene: TRBV2; CDR3aa: CASYEIGTGRYEQYF; CDR3nt: TGTGCCAGCTACGAGATTGGGACAGGGAGATACGAGCAGTACTTC
d_gene: NA; j_gene: TRBJ1-6; v_gene: TRBV6-5; CDR3aa: CATSPPGVRNSPLHF; CDR3nt: TGTGCCACCTCTCCTCCGGGGGTTCGTAATTCACCCCTCCACTTT
d_gene: NA; j_gene: TRBJ2-7; v_gene: TRBV10-3; CDR3aa: CAISEGPGYEQYF; CDR3nt: TGTGCCATCAGTGAGGGGCCTGGCTACGAGCAGTACTTC
d_gene: TRBD2; j_gene: TRBJ2-7; v_gene: TRBV4-2; CDR3aa: CASSPSSGDFYEQYF; CDR3nt: TGTGCCAGCAGCCCTTCTAGCGGGGATTTCTACGAGCAGTACTTC
d_gene: NA; j_gene: TRBJ2-3; v_gene: TRBV9; CDR3aa: CASSVVSGDTQYF; CDR3nt: TGTGCCAGCAGCGTAGTCTCCGGGGATACGCAGTATTTT
d_gene: NA; j_gene: TRBJ2-5; v_gene: TRBV29-1; CDR3aa: CSVGLGRVGETQYF; CDR3nt: TGCAGCGTTGGCCTCGGCAGGGTGGGAGAGACCCAGTACTTC
d_gene: NA; j_gene: TRBJ2-5; v_gene: TRBV5-1; CDR3aa: CASSLGDHQETQYF; CDR3nt: TGCGCCAGCAGCCTCGGGGATCACCAAGAGACCCAGTACTTC
d_gene: TRBD2; j_gene: TRBJ2-1; v_gene: TRBV30; CDR3aa: CAWSDASGYNEQFF; CDR3nt: TGTGCCTGGAGTGATGCTAGCGGATACAATGAGCAGTTCTTC
d_gene: TRBD2; j_gene: TRBJ2-5; v_gene: TRBV5-1; CDR3aa: CASSSGVSLAGVQETQYF; CDR3nt: TGCGCCAGCAGCTCGGGCGTTTCGCTAGCGGGGGTCCAAGAGACCCAGTACTTC
d_gene: TRBD2; j_gene: TRBJ2-2; v_gene: TRBV5-4; CDR3aa: CASSELAGGPTGELFF; CDR3nt: TGTGCCAGCAGCGAACTAGCGGGGGGGCCCACCGGGGAGCTGTTTTTT
d_gene: NA; j_gene: TRBJ1-2; v_gene: TRBV5-1; CDR3aa: CASRKGEDGYTF; CDR3nt: TGCGCCAGCAGAAAAGGGGAGGATGGCTACACCTTC
d_gene: NA; j_gene: TRBJ1-1; v_gene: TRBV27; CDR3aa: CASIAGLEAFF; CDR3nt: TGTGCCAGCATTGCGGGTCTTGAAGCTTTCTTT
d_gene: NA; j_gene: TRBJ1-2; v_gene: TRBV7-2; CDR3aa: CASSLRREENFYGYTF; CDR3nt: TGTGCCAGCAGCTTGCGCAGGGAAGAGAATTTCTATGGCTACACCTTC
d_gene: TRBD1; j_gene: TRBJ2-5; v_gene: TRBV6-1; CDR3aa: CASSVGTGGGGETQYF; CDR3nt: TGTGCCAGCAGTGTCGGTACAGGGGGCGGCGGAGAGACCCAGTACTTC
d_gene: TRBD1; j_gene: TRBJ2-1; v_gene: TRBV13; CDR3aa: CASSPGQGVTNEQFF; CDR3nt: TGTGCCAGCAGCCCCGGACAGGGGGTTACCAATGAGCAGTTCTTC
d_gene: TRBD2; j_gene: TRBJ2-3; v_gene: TRBV9; CDR3aa: CASSHGLGGDTQYF; CDR3nt: TGTGCCAGCAGCCACGGACTAGGTGGAGATACGCAGTATTTT
d_gene: TRBD1; j_gene: TRBJ2-1; v_gene: TRBV27; CDR3aa: CASSNWGQGDYNEQFF; CDR3nt: TGTGCCAGCAGTAATTGGGGACAGGGGGACTACAATGAGCAGTTCTTC
d_gene: NA; j_gene: TRBJ1-3; v_gene: TRBV9; CDR3aa: CASSGGGPGNTIYF; CDR3nt: TGTGCCAGCAGCGGTGGGGGCCCTGGAAACACCATATATTTT
d_gene: NA; j_gene: TRBJ2-1; v_gene: TRBV5-1; CDR3aa: CASSLKQVIVDEQFF; CDR3nt: TGCGCCAGCAGCTTGAAGCAGGTCATTGTCGATGAGCAGTTCTTC